By share, the clone carrying this T cell receptor beta chain counts as medium-sized. The antigen is undetermined. Sequencing relied on immunoSEQ assay v3.0, run at survey level. Measured with immunoSEQ multiplex PCR; TCRdb has only the in-frame clones, and not every one. The table lists 23,000 or so clones, 83% of them singletons. V shed 3 bases and J shed 6 bases, with 9 bases lying between them. The germline V gene has CDR1 MDHEN and CDR2 SYDVKM. The CDR3 covers 13 residues. This sample was included in a study of long-term antiretroviral therapy in people with HIV. General study results and limits: The study found that diversity rose after ART but stayed below transplant donor controls. At every time point, clones expanded before ART dominated the repertoire. Viral resistance, ART adherence and therapy changes all lacked available data.

The sequence derives from a man aged 45 to 65 with HIV. Sequencing used unsorted PBMCs, obtained 0.4 years after starting antiretroviral therapy. V usage is TRBV28 and J usage is TRBJ2-1; perhaps D is TRBD1 or TRBD2 (5 bases each). DNA of the CDR3: TGTGCCAGCAGTTTGAGGGGTAGCAATGAGCAGTTCTTC. Translating gives CASSLRGSNEQFF. Based on the CDR3 plus reference TRBV28 and TRBJ2-1, the full variable domain is DVKVTQSSRYLVKRTGEKVFLECVQDMDHENMFWYRQDPGLGLRLIYFSYDVKMKEKGDIPEGYSVSREKKERFSLILESASTNQTSMYLCASSLRGSNEQFFGPGTRLTVL.